This TCR beta chain emerged from a study of cytomegalovirus exposure and HLA in healthy donors. Study-wide results and caveats: Being indistinguishable, some V segments were excluded, TRBV6-2 and TRBV6-3 among them. Analysis performed later found 16,951 TCR beta sequences associated with HLA alleles at 0.05 false discovery rate. An analysis done earlier found most TCR beta V segments productive about 87% or about 30% of the time.

V lost 6 bases to trimming and J lost 2 bases, with 13 bases between them. CDR1 and CDR2 from the germline V gene are MDHEN and SYDVKM. This CDR3 is built from 14 residues. Notes on this clone: What it binds is not known.

PCR involved 60 Vbeta and 13 Jbeta primers. The repertoire was sequenced with immunoSEQ multiplex PCR; TCRdb's copy has only in-frame clones and lacks some. The sample includes roughly 180,000 clones, about 75% seen only once; the top ten take more than 2.5%. This receptor was obtained from a female donor in good health and CMV-seronegative. The specimen sequenced was PBMCs. The chain couples TRBV28 to TRBJ2-5; TRBD1 is a possible D gene (5 bases). The CDR3 DNA reads as TGTGCCAGCAGGAATTACTACAGGCAAGAGACCCAGTACTTC. Its translation is CASRNYYRQETQYF.